The clone carrying this T cell receptor beta chain was seen at least ten times. Its antigen is not known. TCRdb redid the calling of the RT-PCR reads with MiXCR, one entry per CDR3 protein. The sample holds about 700,000 distinct CDR3 sequences; 14% are singletons and the top ten take 7.5% to 8%. Trimming removed 1 base at V and 5 bases at J, with 12 bases between. Looked up from germline, CDR1 is SGHTA and CDR2 is FQGNSA. CDR3 size: 14 residues. This sample stems from a study of response to subunit inactivated influenza vaccine. Study results and caveats: It was the authors' suggestion that each seasonal influenza vaccination recruits few new T cells.

The specimen was PBMCs from blood, collected roughly 15 days before vaccination. J is TRBJ2-7 and V is TRBV7-2; D gene ambiguous. This clonotype was sampled from a man aged 50-60 years who received an inactivated influenza vaccine. The CDR3 here is CASSLGPARNEQYF. The CDR3 bases are TGTGCCAGCAGCTTAGGGCCGGCGAGGAACGAGCAGTACTTC.